What follows describes a single TCR beta chain. Its antigen is still unknown. The assay was immunoSEQ multiplex PCR, and TCRdb's table has in-frame clones only and misses some. Of some 110,000 clones listed, about four fifths are singletons. The data derive from a study of radiotherapy plus CTLA-4 blockade in lung cancer. Broader study findings: The best prediction of response reportedly came from early blood T cell clone dynamics, with interferon-beta. In blood, TCR clones derived from the tumor expanded after radiotherapy plus ipilimumab.

V lost 3 bases, J lost 8 bases, and 6 bases stayed unmatched. Germline V gene sequence: CDR1 LNHNV, CDR2 YYDKDF (reference sequence). The CDR3 sequence is 15 residues long. The rearrangement joins TRBV15 to TRBJ2-1, with 11 bases identical to TRBD1. The source of this sequence is a human donor with non-small cell lung cancer that progressed on radiotherapy plus ipilimumab. Some clones in this sample may be carry-over from other donors' samples. The material was peripheral blood, obtained from a patient treated with radiotherapy plus ipilimumab. CDR3 in DNA: TGTGCCACCAGCAGTGGGACAGGGGGGATCTATGAGCAGTTCTTC. Translating it yields CATSSGTGGIYEQFF.